The clone carrying this T cell receptor beta chain showed up many times. The germline V gene has CDR1 LNHDA and CDR2 SQIVND (reference sequence). The CDR3 contains 15 residues. The trim removed 4 bases at V and 0 bases at J, leaving 2 bases unmatched. These data originate in a study of blood T cell repertoires in COVID-19. In the original processing: The assay estimated nucleated cells by amplifying reference gene primers. Only in-frame clones appear in the TCRdb table, and some are missing; sequencing was by immunoSEQ multiplex PCR. V and J calls and clone size follow that table, whereas D and trimming were derived from the DNA. The sample holds about 69,000 clones, almost 80% seen once.

Sequencing used peripheral blood. The TCR originated in a man in his sixties with acute or convalescent COVID-19. The chain employs TRBV19 and TRBJ2-1; TRBD2 matches at 8 bases. The CDR3 nucleotides read TGTGCCAGTAGTACGGGGACTAGCTCCTACAATGAGCAGTTCTTC. Its protein product is CASSTGTSSYNEQFF.